In this sample, the clone carrying this T cell receptor beta chain turned up a few times. This CDR3 has 13 residues. CDR1 DFQATT and CDR2 SNEGSKA come from the germline V gene (reference sequence). Trimming pared 8 bases from V and 1 base from J, leaving 14 bases between. These data originate in a study of response to subunit inactivated influenza vaccine. One entry per CDR3 protein, called by TCRdb with MiXCR from the RT-PCR reads. The table records 860,000 or so distinct CDR3 sequences, about 20% of them present only once. The chain uses TRBV20-1 and TRBJ2-5; tentative D call: TRBD1 (5 bases). The origin of this receptor is a man aged 45 to 65 who received an inactivated influenza vaccine. The sample in question was PBMCs from blood, obtained 4 to 6 days after vaccination. CDR3 residues: CSPRKDTQETQYF. DNA for the CDR3: TGCAGTCCCAGAAAGGACACCCAAGAGACCCAGTACTTC.